This record concerns one TCR beta chain sequence. The method was immunoSEQ multiplex PCR; TCRdb's version includes in-frame clones alone and lacks a portion of them. Among tens of thousands of clones listed, over 80% were seen once. This record belongs to a study of T cell changes during pregnancy in multiple sclerosis. This TCR was sampled from a female donor in good health, enrolled as a control in a pregnancy study. The specimen was peripheral blood, collected in the third trimester of pregnancy.

CDR3 in DNA: TGTGCCAGCAGCTGGGACAGAGGGAATTCACCCCTCCACTTT. Translation gives CASSWDRGNSPLHF. The J gene is TRBJ1-6, the V gene TRBV5-4, with 7 positions matching TRBD1. Germline loops: CDR1 SGHNT, CDR2 YYREEE (reference sequence). V trimming: 3 bases; J trimming: 7 bases; junction bases outside the gene matches: 4. CDR3 length: 14 amino acids.